This T cell receptor beta chain was recovered during a study of cytomegalovirus exposure and HLA in healthy donors. V was shortened by 0 bases and J by 0 bases, with 12 bases between the two germline ends. Germline V CDR1 and CDR2: MNHEY, SMNVEV (reference sequence). The CDR3 has 18 amino acids. PCR used 60 Vbeta primers and 13 Jbeta primers. Assay: immunoSEQ multiplex PCR; the TCRdb copy retains only in-frame clones and omits some. Of 180,000 or so clones listed, about 80% are singletons. The chain carries TRBV27 and TRBJ1-6; D is ambiguous. The specimen was PBMCs. This receptor was obtained from a man aged 35-49 years in good health and CMV-seropositive. The CDR3 is CASSLSRQSSSYNSPLHF. CDR3 bases: TGTGCCAGCAGTTTATCGCGGCAGTCAAGCTCCTATAATTCACCCCTCCACTTT.